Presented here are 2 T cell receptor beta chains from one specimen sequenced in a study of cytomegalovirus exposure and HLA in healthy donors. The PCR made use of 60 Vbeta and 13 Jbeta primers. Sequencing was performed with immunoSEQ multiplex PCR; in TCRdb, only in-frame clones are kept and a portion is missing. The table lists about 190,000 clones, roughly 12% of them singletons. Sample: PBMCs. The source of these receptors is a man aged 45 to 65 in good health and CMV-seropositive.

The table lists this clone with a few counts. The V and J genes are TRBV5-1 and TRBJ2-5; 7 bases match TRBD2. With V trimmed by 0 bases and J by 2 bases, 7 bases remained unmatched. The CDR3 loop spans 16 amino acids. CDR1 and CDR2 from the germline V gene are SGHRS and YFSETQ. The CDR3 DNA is TGCGCCAGCAGCTTGGGGGCTAGCGGAACACAAGAGACCCAGTACTTC. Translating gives CASSLGASGTQETQYF.

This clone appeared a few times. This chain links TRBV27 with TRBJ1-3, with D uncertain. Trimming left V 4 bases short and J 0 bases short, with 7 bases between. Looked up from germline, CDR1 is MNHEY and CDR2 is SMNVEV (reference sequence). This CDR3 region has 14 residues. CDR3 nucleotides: TGTGCCAGCAGTTCGGGGTTCTCTGGAAACACCATATATTTT. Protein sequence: CASSSGFSGNTIYF.